Detailed here is one T cell receptor beta chain. As yet, its antigen is unknown. CDR1 MNHEY and CDR2 SMNVEV come from the germline V gene (reference sequence). The CDR3 length is 14 residues. The trim removed 4 bases at V and 2 bases at J, leaving 3 bases unmatched. This entry comes from a study of T cells in tuberculosis. Study observations and caveats: Using the GMM-specific repertoire gave around 90% accuracy versus roughly 68% with motifs. GMM-specific TCRs were nearer to active tuberculosis alpha repertoires, suggesting expansion.

Produced via immunoSEQ multiplex PCR; TCRdb's table is partial and in-frame only. In the table there are 25,000 to 35,000 clones, about 90% of which are singletons. On average roughly 92,000 T cells per donor were immunosequenced. Sequencing input: PBMCs. This clonotype was sampled from a donor aged 10 to 29 with latent tuberculosis or without tuberculosis infection. This chain joins TRBV27 and TRBJ2-7; 9 bases match TRBD1. The CDR3 region has the DNA TGTGCCAGCAGTTCGTGGGACAGGGCCTACGAGCAGTACTTC. It yields the protein CASSSWDRAYEQYF.